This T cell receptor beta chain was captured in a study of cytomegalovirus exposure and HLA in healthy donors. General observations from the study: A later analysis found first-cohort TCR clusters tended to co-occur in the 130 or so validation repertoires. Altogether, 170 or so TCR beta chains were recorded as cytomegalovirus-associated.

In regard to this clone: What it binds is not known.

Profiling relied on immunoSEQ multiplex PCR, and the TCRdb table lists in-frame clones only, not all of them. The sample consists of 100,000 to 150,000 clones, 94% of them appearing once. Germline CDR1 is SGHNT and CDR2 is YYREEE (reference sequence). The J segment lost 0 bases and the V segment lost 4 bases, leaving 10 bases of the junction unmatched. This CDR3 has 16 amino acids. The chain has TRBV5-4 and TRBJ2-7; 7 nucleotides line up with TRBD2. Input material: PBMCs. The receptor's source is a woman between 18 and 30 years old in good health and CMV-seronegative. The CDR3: CASSLGGDPSSYEQYF. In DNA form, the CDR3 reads TGTGCCAGCAGCCTGGGGGGGGATCCAAGCTCCTACGAGCAGTACTTC. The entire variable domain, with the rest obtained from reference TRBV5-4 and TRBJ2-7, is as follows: ETGVTQSPTHLIKTRGQQVTLRCSSQSGHNTVSWYQQALGQGPQFIFQYYREEENGRGNFPPRFSGLQFPNYSSELNVNALELDDSALYLCASSLGGDPSSYEQYFGPGTRLTVT.